This T cell receptor (beta chain) derives from a study of blood T cell repertoires in COVID-19. For the study at large: COVID-19 samples, acute and convalescent, were from the United States, Italy and Spain. T cells, B-cell-depleted T cells, or PBMCs provided the cDNA or gDNA that served as material.

The CDR3 contains 14 residues. Losses at the gene ends were 4 bases for V and 2 bases for J; bases not matched to a gene: 5. Germline V gene sequence: CDR1 LNHDA, CDR2 SQIVND (reference sequence). Seattle participants joined during active infection and were tracked over time. Original methodology: From reference gene primer amplification, estimates of nucleated cell counts were derived. Method: immunoSEQ multiplex PCR; TCRdb's copy keeps in-frame clones and lacks some. The V and J calls and clone size come from that table; D and trimming were worked out from the DNA. The sample has about 180,000 clones; around four fifths are singletons.

The rearrangement uses TRBV19 and TRBJ2-7; 7 nucleotides line up with TRBD1. What was sequenced was peripheral blood. The receptor was isolated from a woman between 65 and 79 years old with COVID-19, enrolled during active disease. The CDR3 nucleotides are TGTGCCAGTAGTAGGGACAGCGGTACCTACGAGCAGTACTTC. This sequence encodes CASSRDSGTYEQYF.